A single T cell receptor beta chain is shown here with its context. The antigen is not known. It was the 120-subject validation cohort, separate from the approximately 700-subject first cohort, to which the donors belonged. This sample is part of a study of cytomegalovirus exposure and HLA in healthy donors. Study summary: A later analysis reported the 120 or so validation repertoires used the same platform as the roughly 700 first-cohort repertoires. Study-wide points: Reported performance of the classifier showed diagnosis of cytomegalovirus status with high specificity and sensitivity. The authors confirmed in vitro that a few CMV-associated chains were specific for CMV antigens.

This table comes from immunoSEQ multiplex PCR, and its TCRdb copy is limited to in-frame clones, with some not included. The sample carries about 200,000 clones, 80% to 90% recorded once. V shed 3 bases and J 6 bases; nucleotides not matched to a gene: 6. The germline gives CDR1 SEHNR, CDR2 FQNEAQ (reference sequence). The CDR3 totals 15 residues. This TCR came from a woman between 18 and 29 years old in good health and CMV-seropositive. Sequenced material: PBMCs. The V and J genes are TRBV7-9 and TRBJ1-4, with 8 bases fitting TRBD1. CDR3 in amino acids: CASSFEGTGHEKLFF. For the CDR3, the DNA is TGTGCCAGCAGCTTTGAAGGGACAGGTCATGAAAAACTGTTTTTT.